This T cell receptor (beta chain) was sequenced for a study of cytomegalovirus exposure and HLA in healthy donors. PCR involved 60 Vbeta and 13 Jbeta primers. Measured with immunoSEQ multiplex PCR; TCRdb has only the in-frame clones, and not every one. In the table there are 100,000 or so clones, 70% to 80% of which are singletons. Findings and caveats of the study: Rarity held for most TCR sequences, but there were some public TCRs that occurred in many donors.

About this clone: Its cognate antigen is unknown.

Source material: PBMCs. This TCR was sampled from a woman aged 40 to 55 in good health and CMV-seropositive.

The CDR3 bases are TGTGCCTGGAGTATATCCTACGAGCAGTACTTC. Its protein is CAWSISYEQYF. This chain links TRBV30 with TRBJ2-7, with no clear D. The CDR3 extends over 11 amino acids. V was cut by 2 bases and J by 1 base, with 3 bases left in between. CDR1 is GTSNPN and CDR2 is SVGIG in the germline V gene (reference sequence).